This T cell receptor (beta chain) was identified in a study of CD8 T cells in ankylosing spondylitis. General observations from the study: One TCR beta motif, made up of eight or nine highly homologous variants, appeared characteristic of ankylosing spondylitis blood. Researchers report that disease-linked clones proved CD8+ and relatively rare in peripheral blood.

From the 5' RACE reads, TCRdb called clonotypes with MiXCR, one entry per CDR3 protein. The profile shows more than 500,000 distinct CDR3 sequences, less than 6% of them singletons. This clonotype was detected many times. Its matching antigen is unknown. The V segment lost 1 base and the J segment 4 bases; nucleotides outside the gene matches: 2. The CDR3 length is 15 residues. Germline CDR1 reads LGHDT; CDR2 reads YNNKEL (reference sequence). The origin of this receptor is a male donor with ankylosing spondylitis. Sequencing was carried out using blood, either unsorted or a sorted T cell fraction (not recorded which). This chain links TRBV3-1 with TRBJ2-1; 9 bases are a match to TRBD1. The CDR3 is CASSQATGGYNEQFF. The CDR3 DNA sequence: TGTGCCAGCAGCCAAGCGACAGGGGGATACAATGAGCAGTTCTTC.